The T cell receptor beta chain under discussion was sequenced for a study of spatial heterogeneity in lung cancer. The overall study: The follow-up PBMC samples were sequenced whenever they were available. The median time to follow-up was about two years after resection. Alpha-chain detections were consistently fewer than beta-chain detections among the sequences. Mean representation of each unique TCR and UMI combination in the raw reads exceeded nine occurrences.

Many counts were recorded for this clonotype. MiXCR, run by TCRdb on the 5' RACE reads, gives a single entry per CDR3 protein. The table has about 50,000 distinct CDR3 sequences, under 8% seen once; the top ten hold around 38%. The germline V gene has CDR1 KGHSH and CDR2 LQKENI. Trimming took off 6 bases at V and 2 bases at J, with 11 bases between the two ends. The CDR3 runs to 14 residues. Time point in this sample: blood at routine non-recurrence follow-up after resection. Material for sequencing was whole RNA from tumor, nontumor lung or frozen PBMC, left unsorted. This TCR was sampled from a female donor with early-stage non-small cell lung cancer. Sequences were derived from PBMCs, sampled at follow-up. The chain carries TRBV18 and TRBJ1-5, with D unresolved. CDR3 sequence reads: CASSPTAGNQPQHF. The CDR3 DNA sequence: TGTGCCAGCTCTCCGACGGCTGGCAATCAGCCCCAGCATTTT. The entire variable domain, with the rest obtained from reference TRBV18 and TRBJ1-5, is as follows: NAGVMQNPRHLVRRRGQEARLRCSPMKGHSHVYWYRQLPEEGLKFMVYLQKENIIDESGMPKERFSAEFPKEGPSILRIQQVVRGDSAAYFCASSPTAGNQPQHFGDGTRLSIL.